This TCR beta chain was captured in a study of CD8+ T cells in alopecia areata. General study points: Scalp sample data also include resident alphabeta T cells from normal skin. While patients received tofacitinib, many expanded lesional clones remained present in scalp and blood. For lesional scalp, especially alopecia totalis/universalis, clonality was higher than in normal scalp.

Treatment here: oral pan-JAK inhibitor, 5-10 mg twice daily. Reverse transcribed after extraction, RNA yielded cDNA as the sequencing template. Data came from immunoSEQ multiplex PCR; TCRdb stores just in-frame clones and leaves some out. The data hold about 200,000 clones, with 60% observed a single time. As regards this clone: The antigen is unknown.

The starting material was CD4+ T cells sorted from blood, obtained at week 4, from a patient treated with tofacitinib. This sequence originates from a human donor with alopecia areata.

In nucleotides, the CDR3 is TGCGCCAGCAGCCCGGGGGATATCCTGGGCAGGAAAGAAGCTGAAGCTTTCTTT. Residues: CASSPGDILGRKEAEAFF. This chain links TRBV4-3 with TRBJ1-1; possible D gene TRBD1, 5 bases. The ends were cut back, 4 bases at V and 6 bases at J, with 27 bases in the middle. Germline CDR1 reads LGHNA; CDR2 reads YSLEER. This CDR3 comprises 18 residues.